This TCR beta chain was identified in a study of T-cell memory formation after mild COVID-19 listed by TCRdb under 2021. With respect to the entire study: TCR sequence clusters from the two donors were largely donor specific. Longitudinal TCRalpha and TCRbeta repertoire sequencing tracked T-cell clones expanding and contracting after mild COVID-19 in a couple of donors. Two young, previously healthy adult volunteers, one female and one male, were included in the cohort. Paper-wide results and their limitations: Some responding clones were found in pre-infection memory, which suggests that pre-existing cross-reactive memory T cells took part in the SARS-CoV-2 response. SARS-CoV-2 specificity of the second-wave clones peaking on day 37 was not confirmed. Contracting CD4+ clones were found mainly in CM and EM memory subsets, while CD8+ clones were enriched in EMRA. Clones that contracted from day 15 to 85 showed balanced CD4/CD8 phenotypes, whereas a second wave of clones that expanded from day 15 to 37 leaned towards CD4+. Only a couple of mild cases were covered in the study, and larger cohorts including severe cases with pre-infection samples were considered necessary.

This clonotype was found a few times. Its binding antigen is unknown. There are no base qualities to consult, and no much larger clone falls within one base. Relative to germline, V is missing 4 bases and J is missing 3 bases, with 5 bases of the junction outside any gene match. CDR3 length: 14 amino acids, cysteine to phenylalanine. Of all the DNA, just the CDR3 is kept, 42 bases in frame from base 1. Looking up the germline V gene yields CDR1 MNHEY and CDR2 SVGEGT. These reads were obtained on an Illumina NovaSeq 6000. Using 5'RACE with constant-segment primers, TCRalpha and TCRbeta cDNA libraries were constructed, with sample barcodes and unique molecular identifiers added in the process. Trizol reagent was used to extract RNA from every sample. Libraries were amplified in two PCR steps, with a second sample barcode and Illumina TruSeq adapters added in the second step. The libraries were sequenced on an Illumina NovaSeq using 2 x 150 bp paired-end reads. Processing in the source paper ran as follows. Demultiplexing of reads and collapsing into UMI-guided consensus sequences were performed with migec v1.2.7. Using mixcr v2.1.11, UMI consensuses were aligned to TRA and TRB V and J templates and then assembled into clonotypes. Expanded or contracted clonotypes were those called significant by both edgeR and NoisET, with noise models trained on biological replicates. For edgeR calls, the cutoffs were a false discovery rate-adjusted p below 0.01 and a log2 fold-change threshold of 1. As an exploratory analysis of dynamics, max-normalized trajectories of the 1000 most abundant clonotypes were examined by PCA with hierarchical clustering. Each responding clone was given a CD4 or CD8 phenotype based on the CD4+ and CD8+ repertoires, which had been sequenced separately. The public reads were quality trimmed at Q25 with fastp and then assembled into clones with MiXCR by TCRdb, keeping productive beta chains. Each CDR3 protein gets just one entry, which takes the most common genes and DNA from the rows behind it. For this entry, the V and J calls and clone size follow TCRdb and not the study's own pipeline. Counted in this sample were about 150,000 distinct CDR3 sequences; approximately 26% of them appeared once. The top ten clones comprise roughly 24% of the sample.

PBMCs were isolated by Ficoll-Paque density gradient centrifugation. This TCR derives from an adult woman who had mild COVID-19 (a few samples of this study predate the infection). The sample titles of this study are shuffled in the database, so cell type and time point are left out; the donor was told from shared clones. The chain is assembled from TRBV6-2 or TRBV6-3 and TRBJ1-1, and 7 bases in between align with TRBD1. The sample comprised PBMCs or a T cell subset sorted from them (not recorded which). The encoded CDR3 is CASSFHQGDTEAFF. The DNA is as follows: TGTGCCAGCAGTTTCCACCAGGGGGACACTGAAGCTTTCTTT.